The following is a T cell receptor beta chain sequence with its context. The antigen is unknown. The length of the CDR3 is 15 residues. J lost 2 bases, V lost 4 bases, and 8 bases had no gene match. Germline CDR1 MDHEN, CDR2 SYDVKM. The entry originates in a study of Ad26.COV2.S vaccination and SARS-CoV-2 variants. Study-wide results and caveats: Recipients given vaccine exceeded placebo recipients in spike-specific TCR breadth. Reported post-vaccination CD8+ and CD4+ T cell responses to spike showed substantial breadth. Vaccine and placebo groups showed comparable non-spike TCR breadth. From the TCR breadth and depth analyses, total T cell responses may have been underestimated.

Repertoires were generated with immunoSEQ multiplex PCR, while TCRdb's copy carries only in-frame clones and drops some. The sample shows under 95,000 clones, roughly 84% of them seen only once. The sample was peripheral blood, taken after recovery from COVID-19. The chain recombines TRBV28 with TRBJ2-7; 7 bases map to TRBD2. The TCR originated in a human donor who had recovered from COVID-19. The CDR3 nucleotides read TGTGCCAGCAGTTCGGGAGGCCCTAAAACCTACGAGCAGTACTTC. This gives the protein CASSSGGPKTYEQYF.